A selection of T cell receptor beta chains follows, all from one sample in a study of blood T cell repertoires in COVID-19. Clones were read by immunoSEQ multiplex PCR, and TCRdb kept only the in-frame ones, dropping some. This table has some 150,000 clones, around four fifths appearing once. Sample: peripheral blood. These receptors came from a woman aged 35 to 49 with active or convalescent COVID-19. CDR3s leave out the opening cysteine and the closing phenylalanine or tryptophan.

ASSRGGMWTGELF TRBJ2-2 13 TRBV3-1/TRBV3-2
ASSLLSPGQGAGNTIY TRBJ1-3 16 TRBV28
ASSYPRGNTIY TRBJ1-3 11 TRBV6-6
ASSLPGGQNNEQF TRBJ2-1 13 TRBV7-9
SVGRAGEKLF TRBJ1-4 10 TRBV29-1
ASSRSGKDTEAF TRBJ1-1 12 TRBV11-3
ASSPRGRTEAF TRBJ1-1 11 TRBV28
ASRRTSGIYNEQF TRBJ2-1 13 TRBV28
ASSQKGFGEKLF TRBJ1-4 12 TRBV3-1/TRBV3-2
ATSRPIQGMNTEAF TRBJ1-1 14 TRBV15
ASSLGGREQY TRBJ2-7 10 TRBV3-1/TRBV3-2
ASSTGQGAGYGYT TRBJ1-2 13 TRBV5-1
ASGLTGNTEAF TRBJ1-1 11 TRBV19
SVLTGISSYGYT TRBJ1-2 12 TRBV29-1
ASSIRAGQPQH TRBJ1-5 11 TRBV19
ASSLESAGGWNEQF TRBJ2-1 14 TRBV5-1
ALGLAGGSSYNEQF TRBJ2-1 14 TRBV30
ASSLPTGDYGYT TRBJ1-2 12 TRBV28
ASSPDRGRPLSYNEQF TRBJ2-1 16 TRBV28
ASSSKQGSYEQY TRBJ2-7 12 TRBV5-1
ASSDLRSAGNYGYT TRBJ1-2 14 TRBV25-1
ASTYDRGPEKLF TRBJ1-4 12 TRBV6-5
ASSPEGAPRETQY TRBJ2-5 13 TRBV5-1
ASSFELAGAKNIQY TRBJ2-4 14 TRBV28
ASSEAGAYGYT TRBJ1-2 11 TRBV25-1
SVEIGSGANYGYT TRBJ1-2 13 TRBV29-1
ASSQDKSGASYT TRBJ1-2 12 TRBV4-3
ATTITQGSNGYT TRBJ1-2 12 TRBV6-5
ASSLGQGAENEQF TRBJ2-1 13 TRBV5-1
AWTPGTSQPQH TRBJ1-5 11 TRBV30
ASSLLARDTIGYT TRBJ1-2 13 TRBV28
ASSLVGGEAEAF TRBJ1-1 12 TRBV5-4
ASSQDGAGANVLT TRBJ2-6 13 TRBV5-5
ASSPLDRHYEEQY TRBJ2-7 13 TRBV28
ASSPSQGAVEAF TRBJ1-1 12 TRBV18
ASREQTNYGYT TRBJ1-2 11 TRBV27
ASSPPCRTGESYEQY TRBJ2-7 15 TRBV3-1/TRBV3-2
ASSLGTSNTGELF TRBJ2-2 13 TRBV4-1
ASSVQSDTQY TRBJ2-3 10 TRBV2
ASSERTVKNSPLH TRBJ1-6 13 TRBV6-1
ASSTPGTWPYEQY TRBJ2-7 13 TRBV27
ASSTASGVWADTQY TRBJ2-3 14 TRBV5-1
ASSRDYAGDEQF TRBJ2-1 12 TRBV5-5
ASSLTGTEAF TRBJ1-1 10 TRBV5-6
ASSTIDRPGSTYGYT TRBJ1-2 15 TRBV5-8
SVYRDEKLF TRBJ1-4 9 TRBV29-1
ASSLQPGGTDTQY TRBJ2-3 13 TRBV27
ASRAGTGRTHGYT TRBJ1-2 13 TRBV28
ASRDRAPYEQY TRBJ2-7 11 TRBV5-1
ASSVSFSNQPQH TRBJ1-5 12 TRBV7-2
ASSPLIGETGSTDTQY TRBJ2-3 16 TRBV3-1/TRBV3-2
ASSVAKQATSYNEQF TRBJ2-1 15 TRBV9
ASSSLGGGGTGANPYLGEQY TRBJ2-7 20 TRBV28
ASSLGLAGSQETQY TRBJ2-5 14 TRBV7-2